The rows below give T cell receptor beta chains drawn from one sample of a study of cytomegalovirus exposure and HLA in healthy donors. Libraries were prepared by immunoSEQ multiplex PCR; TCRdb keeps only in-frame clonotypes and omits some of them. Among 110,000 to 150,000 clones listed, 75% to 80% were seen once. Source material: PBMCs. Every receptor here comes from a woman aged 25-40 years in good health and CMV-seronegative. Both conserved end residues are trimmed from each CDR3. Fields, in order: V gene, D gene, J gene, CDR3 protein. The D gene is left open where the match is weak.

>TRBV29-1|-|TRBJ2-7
SVEADSSYEQY
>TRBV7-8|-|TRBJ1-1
ASSRASTGNTEAF
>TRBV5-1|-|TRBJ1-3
ASSLAEQSSGNTIY
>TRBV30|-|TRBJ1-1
AWSVSLRPNTEAF
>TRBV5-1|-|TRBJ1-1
ASRGTEAF
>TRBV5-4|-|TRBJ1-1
ASTMMEGLGYTEAF
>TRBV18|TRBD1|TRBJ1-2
ASSPPLGTGAGSRWANNYGYT
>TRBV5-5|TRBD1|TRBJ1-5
ASSYGTGEQPQH
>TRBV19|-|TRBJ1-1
ASTITNTRTEAF
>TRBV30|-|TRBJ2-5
AWTARVQETQY
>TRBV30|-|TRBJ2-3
AWSTGIRGSADTQY
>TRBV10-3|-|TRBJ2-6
AISESWAAGANVLT
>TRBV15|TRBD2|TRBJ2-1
ATSRGGTSGGLGGGQF
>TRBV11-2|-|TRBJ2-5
ASSSQGRQETQY
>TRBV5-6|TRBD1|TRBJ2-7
ASSLNRGWKGTYEQY
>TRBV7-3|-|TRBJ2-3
ASSSRNGGDTQY
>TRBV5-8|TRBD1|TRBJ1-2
ASSRQGGGRGYT
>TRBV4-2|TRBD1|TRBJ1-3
ASSQGGTGGSGNTIY
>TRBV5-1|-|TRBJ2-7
ASSLAPGDYEQY
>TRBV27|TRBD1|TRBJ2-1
ASSPLDRVSEQF
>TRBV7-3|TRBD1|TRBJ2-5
ASSAKEDRDKRETQY
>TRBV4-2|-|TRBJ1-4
ASSQDGGRHEKLF
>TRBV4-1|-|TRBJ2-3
ASSQVAESSTDTQY
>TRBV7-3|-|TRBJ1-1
ASSSGIEAF
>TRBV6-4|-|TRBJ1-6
ASSDSIGGSPLH
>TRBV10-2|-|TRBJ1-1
ASSEYHGVNTEAF
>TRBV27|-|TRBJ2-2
ASSLTDSTGELF
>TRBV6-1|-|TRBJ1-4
ASSDRLDRLGNEKLF
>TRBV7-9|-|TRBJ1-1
ASSLEHSRVEAF
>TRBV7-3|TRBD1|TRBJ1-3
ASSRDRGSGNTIY
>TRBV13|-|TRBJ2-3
ASSFPWGGTDTQY
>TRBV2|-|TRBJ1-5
ASMRGQTSNQPQH
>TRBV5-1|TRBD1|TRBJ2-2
ASSRGTGNTGELF
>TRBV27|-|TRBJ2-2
ASSLESGELF
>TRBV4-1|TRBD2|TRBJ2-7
ASSSGLAGGGDYEQY
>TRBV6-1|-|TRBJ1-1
ASSERRGWGNTEAF
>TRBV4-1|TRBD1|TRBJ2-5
ASSQGPDRVGLQETQY
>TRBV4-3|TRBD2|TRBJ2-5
ASSQGSSGGVGETQY
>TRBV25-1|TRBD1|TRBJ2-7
ASSGTGYEQY
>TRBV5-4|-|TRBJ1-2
ASSLSGNYGYT
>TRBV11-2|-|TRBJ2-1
ASSDGVDEQF
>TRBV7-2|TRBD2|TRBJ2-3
ASSLTSGGRTDTQY
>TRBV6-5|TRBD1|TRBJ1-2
ASSPGQGYYGYT
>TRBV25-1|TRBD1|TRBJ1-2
ASSIDRVGGYT
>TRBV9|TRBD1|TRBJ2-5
ASSGRTGTGQETQY
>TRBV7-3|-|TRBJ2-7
ASSLGGGSYEQY